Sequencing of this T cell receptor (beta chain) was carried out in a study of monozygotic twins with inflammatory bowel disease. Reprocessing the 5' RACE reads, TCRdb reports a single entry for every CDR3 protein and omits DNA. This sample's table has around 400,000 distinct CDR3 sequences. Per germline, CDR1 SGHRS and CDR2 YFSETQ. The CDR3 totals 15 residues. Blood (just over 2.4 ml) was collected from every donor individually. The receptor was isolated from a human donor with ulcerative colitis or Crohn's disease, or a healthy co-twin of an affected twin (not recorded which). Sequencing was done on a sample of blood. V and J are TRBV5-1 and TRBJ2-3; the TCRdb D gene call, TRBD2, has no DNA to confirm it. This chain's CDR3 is CASSLGRGGLDTQYF.